Below, 6 T cell receptor beta chains from the same sample are listed, as sequenced in a study of T cells in Graves' hyperthyroidism and ophthalmopathy. Amplified TCR beta CDR3 regions came from RNA transcripts. First-round RT-PCR targeting the TCR CDR3 was performed with the HTBI primer set. TCRdb recomputed calls from the multiplex PCR reads with MiXCR, one row per CDR3 protein. Counted here are around 50,000 distinct CDR3 sequences, around 48% occurring once; the ten biggest clones make up about 9.8%. The material sequenced was blood. The source of these receptors is a woman in her forties or fifties with Graves' ophthalmopathy.

Turning to this clonotype: A much larger clone lies one base from this, so it may be a read error. This chain links TRBV9 with TRBJ1-1, with D perhaps TRBD1 (5 bases). The CDR3 has 14 amino acids. The germline gives CDR1 SGDLS, CDR2 YYNGEE. Between the trimmed V and J ends, which lost 6 bases and 6 bases, there was a span of 18 bases. CDR3 protein: CASNLAGAYSEAFF. CDR3 DNA: TGTGCCAGCAACTTGGCCGGGGCATATTCTGAAGCTTTCTTT.

V usage is TRBV7-9 and J usage is TRBJ2-3; TRBD2 agrees at 11 bases. V was clipped by 8 bases and J by 2 bases; unmatched bases: 12. The CDR3 runs to 17 residues. In germline, CDR1 is SEHNR, CDR2 FQNEAQ (reference sequence). The CDR3 nucleotides are TGTGCCAGCTCACCACTTCTAGCGGGAGGTCCCACAGATACGCAGTATTTT. It codes for CASSPLLAGGPTDTQYF.

This clonotype was counted once. The V and J genes are TRBV2 and TRBJ2-5, with D possibly matching TRBD2 (5 bases). The V gene's germline CDR1 is SNHLY and CDR2 FYNNEI. Trimming removed 2 bases from V and 7 bases from J, with 8 bases in between. The CDR3 sequence is 12 residues long. CDR3 residues: CASSERRGTQYF. CDR3 bases: TGTGCCAGCAGTGAACGCCGGGGGACCCAGTACTTC.

The rearrangement links TRBV20-1 to TRBJ2-1; 10 bases are shared with TRBD2. Germline assignment: CDR1 DFQATT and CDR2 SNEGSKA (reference sequence). This CDR3 is built from 17 residues. J was trimmed by 10 bases and V by 0 bases; bases with no gene match: 15. CDR3 sequence reads: CSARDLGGKSGRVEQFF. The DNA for the CDR3 is TGCAGTGCTAGAGATCTTGGGGGGAAGAGCGGGAGGGTGGAGCAGTTCTTC.

Ten or more counts support this clonotype. This rearrangement joins TRBV10-3 to TRBJ2-6; D not resolved. The germline V and J ends were trimmed by 4 bases and 1 base, with 5 bases remaining between them. This CDR3 region has 14 residues. Per the germline V gene, CDR1 is ENHRY and CDR2 is SYGVKD. CDR3 residues: CAISGSSGANVLTF. The CDR3 region has the DNA TGTGCCATCAGTGGTTCATCTGGGGCCAACGTCCTGACTTTC.

In this sample, this clonotype turned up many times. The chain links TRBV15 to TRBJ2-2, with D perhaps TRBD1 (5 bases). Germline CDR1 and CDR2: LNHNV and YYDKDF (reference sequence). V gave up 4 bases and J gave up 6 bases, with 15 bases separating them. This CDR3 contains 15 residues. Here the CDR3 reads CATSTRQFRAGELFF. The CDR3 DNA reads TGTGCCACCAGCACCCGACAGTTCCGGGCCGGGGAGCTGTTTTTT.